This TCR beta chain was identified in a study of T cells after yellow fever vaccination. This clonotype came up many times. TCRdb re-derived calls from the 5' RACE reads in MiXCR, one entry per CDR3 protein. Seen here are over 300,000 distinct CDR3 sequences, roughly 4% observed once, and the top ten hold 23%. Sequencing used PBMCs, obtained on the day of the yellow fever booster vaccination. This TCR was recovered from a man between 18 and 29 years old who received the YFV17D yellow fever vaccine.

Written as DNA, the CDR3 is TGCAGTGCCCCGCGAGTCCCGGACAGGCAAGAGACCCAGTACTTC. It yields the protein CSAPRVPDRQETQYF. The chain couples TRBV20-1 to TRBJ2-5; 7 bases fit TRBD1. With 6 bases clipped from V and 2 bases from J, the junction kept 12 bases outside the gene matches. CDR1 is DFQATT and CDR2 is SNEGSKA in the germline V gene (reference sequence). This CDR3 contains 15 residues.